Below are 11 T cell receptor beta chains sequenced from a single sample in a study of Ad26.COV2.S vaccination and SARS-CoV-2 variants. Stated treatment: roughly 19 received Ad26.COV2.S at low or high dose, single or two shots; about 5 received placebo; per-sample allocation not given. On day 63 after the first injection, vaccine and placebo recipients gave samples. Sequencing used immunoSEQ multiplex PCR; TCRdb keeps in-frame clones, though not all of them. The repertoire holds approximately 280,000 clones, with 80% to 90% as singletons. Sequenced here: peripheral blood, sampled in a trial of Ad26.COV2.S vaccine versus placebo. These receptors came from a person between 18 and 65 years old who received the Ad26.COV2.S COVID-19 vaccine or a placebo.

This clone has more than one count but fewer than ten. At the DNA level, this CDR3 is encoded by other sequences in the same sample as well. This chain uses TRBV6-1 with TRBJ1-5, with D perhaps TRBD1 (6 bases). Trimming shortened V by 2 bases and J by 1 base, and 6 bases separated the two germline ends. The CDR3 loop spans 14 amino acids. Germline lookup yields CDR1 MNHNS and CDR2 SASEGT. The CDR3: CASSEQGSNQPQHF. As DNA, the CDR3 is TGTGCCAGCAGTGAACAGGGGAGCAATCAGCCCCAGCATTTT.

This chain connects TRBV18 to TRBJ2-1, with 9 nucleotides matching TRBD2. V trimming: 6 bases; J trimming: 9 bases; junction bases outside the gene matches: 9. This CDR3 spans 14 amino acids. Germline V gene lookup returns CDR1 KGHSH and CDR2 LQKENI. This chain's CDR3 is CASSAAGGRGEQFF. The DNA of the CDR3 is TGTGCCAGCTCGGCAGCGGGGGGTCGAGGTGAGCAGTTCTTC.

This clone was seen a single time. This sequence joins TRBV7-2 and TRBJ2-7; TRBD2 is a possible D gene (5 bases). The CDR3 contains 13 residues. Germline V CDR1 and CDR2: SGHTA, FQGNSA. The V end lost 5 bases, the J end lost 2 bases, and 10 bases lay between the germline ends. The CDR3 nucleotides are TGTGCCAGCAGCGTTAGAGGGACCTACGAGCAGTACTTC. Translating gives CASSVRGTYEQYF.

The chain combines TRBV7-3 with TRBJ2-3, with 8 positions matching TRBD2. With V trimmed by 5 bases and J by 0 bases, 7 bases remained unmatched. There are 16 residues in the CDR3. Germline lookup yields CDR1 SGHTA and CDR2 FQGTGA. CDR3 protein: CASSPQLAASTDTQYF. In DNA, the CDR3 is TGTGCCAGCAGCCCTCAACTAGCGGCTAGCACAGATACGCAGTATTTT.

The chain is built from TRBV21-1 and TRBJ1-1; the table gives TRBD1 as D, unverified against the DNA. TRBV21-1 has pseudogene status. The CDR3 spans 17 residues. The CDR3 loop is CASSKAVTGGGFTEAFF. In DNA form, the CDR3 reads TGTGCCAGCAGCAAAGCGGTGACAGGGGGCGGTTTTACTGAAGCTTTCTTT.

This sequence joins TRBV4-3 and TRBJ2-5, with TRBD1 identical over 7 bases. V dropped 0 bases and J dropped 5; count of bases not matched to a gene: 9. This CDR3 is built from 16 residues. Germline assignment: CDR1 LGHNA and CDR2 YSLEER. The CDR3 spells CASSQDFGTALETQYF. Written as DNA, the CDR3 is TGCGCCAGCAGCCAAGATTTCGGGACAGCTCTGGAGACCCAGTACTTC.

The CDR3 DNA follows: TGCGCCAGCAGCCAAGAGGGAGCGGGGGTCACAGATACGCAGTATTTT. Translating it yields CASSQEGAGVTDTQYF. The rearrangement uses TRBV4-3 and TRBJ2-3; 8 bases match TRBD2. Germline assignment: CDR1 LGHNA and CDR2 YSLEER. V lost 0 bases, J lost 2 bases, and 4 bases stayed unmatched. The CDR3 extends over 16 amino acids.

J is TRBJ2-3 and V is TRBV11-2; 10 bases are shared with TRBD1. With 5 bases clipped from V and 5 bases from J, the junction kept 16 bases outside the gene matches. The CDR3 covers 18 residues. Germline V gene sequence: CDR1 SGHAT, CDR2 FQNNGV. CDR3 loop: CASSLPPTGTGVGDTQYF. DNA for the CDR3: TGTGCCAGCAGCCTACCTCCTACCGGGACAGGGGTTGGAGATACGCAGTATTTT.

The V and J genes are TRBV9 and TRBJ2-5; TRBD1 might be the D (5 bases). The CDR3 covers 14 residues. Germline V lookup: CDR1 SGDLS, CDR2 YYNGEE. V gave up 3 bases and J gave up 2 bases, with 11 bases separating them. The CDR3: CASSAHQGQETQYF. CDR3 nucleotide sequence: TGTGCCAGCAGCGCTCATCAGGGACAAGAGACCCAGTACTTC.

The V call is TRBV10-3, the J call TRBJ2-5, with D unclear. CDR1 is ENHRY, CDR2 SYGVKD, per germline. CDR3 length: 14 amino acids. V was clipped by 0 bases and J by 2 bases, with 7 bases between them. For the CDR3, the DNA is TGTGCCATCAGTGAGTCGAGAGGACAAGAGACCCAGTACTTC. This translates into CAISESRGQETQYF.

The rearrangement joins TRBV7-2 to TRBJ2-7; D ambiguous. Trimming took 6 bases from V and 0 from J, leaving 9 bases between them. Germline V lookup: CDR1 SGHTA, CDR2 FQGNSA. This CDR3 is built from 13 residues. CDR3 loop: CASSRHYSYEQYF. The CDR3, as DNA: TGTGCCAGCAGTAGACATTACTCCTACGAGCAGTACTTC.